Listed below are T cell receptor beta chains from one sample, sequenced in a study of cytomegalovirus exposure and HLA in healthy donors. This table comes from immunoSEQ multiplex PCR, and its TCRdb copy is limited to in-frame clones, with some not included. Of 160,000 or so clones in the sample, approximately 80% were seen once. Source material: PBMCs. These receptors all come from a woman in her thirties in good health and CMV-seropositive. CDR3s include the opening cysteine and the closing phenylalanine or tryptophan. D genes are given only for firm matches. Only part of the rows carry a size: once, few, many, or a class if the clone is expanded.

cdr3_aa cdr3_nt d_call j_call clone_size v_call
CAIRTGQISGANVLTF TGTGCCATCAGGACAGGGCAGATCTCTGGGGCCAACGTCCTGACTTTC TRBD1 TRBJ2-6 . TRBV10-3
CASSHAGRHREGYGYTF TGCGCCAGCAGCCACGCTGGTCGACACAGGGAAGGCTATGGCTACACCTTC . TRBJ1-2 . TRBV4-1
CASSKPPGQPQHF TGTGCCAGCAGTAAGCCTCCGGGTCAGCCCCAGCATTTT . TRBJ1-5 . TRBV6-6
CASSLAGTGEEKLFF TGCGCCAGCAGCTTGGCCGGGACAGGGGAGGAAAAACTGTTTTTT TRBD1 TRBJ1-4 once TRBV5-1
CASSIGTGYNEQFF TGTGCCAGTAGTATAGGCACAGGCTACAATGAGCAGTTCTTC . TRBJ2-1 few TRBV19
CASSPPLGAGGELFF TGCGCCAGCAGCCCTCCCCTGGGGGCCGGCGGGGAGCTGTTTTTT . TRBJ2-2 . TRBV4-3
CASSSRTGGLQYF TGTGCCAGCAGTTCCCGGACAGGTGGATTGCAGTATTTT TRBD1 TRBJ2-3 . TRBV6-6
CASSPGTGTNGYTF TGTGCCAGCTCACCAGGGACAGGCACAAATGGCTACACCTTC TRBD1 TRBJ1-2 . TRBV18
CASRIEQGVYNEQFF TGTGCCAGCAGGATCGAGCAAGGGGTTTACAATGAGCAGTTCTTC . TRBJ2-1 . TRBV6-5
CASSEWQGDPGELFF TGTGCCAGCAGTGAATGGCAGGGGGACCCCGGGGAGCTGTTTTTT TRBD1 TRBJ2-2 . TRBV2
CAISEPGRDRGLEQYF TGTGCCATCAGTGAGCCTGGCAGGGACAGGGGTTTAGAGCAGTACTTC TRBD1 TRBJ2-7 . TRBV10-3
CASRLAGAGNEQFF TGTGCCAGTCGACTAGCGGGGGCCGGTAATGAGCAGTTCTTC TRBD2 TRBJ2-1 . TRBV19
CASSLGDRGYEQYF TGCGCCAGCAGCTTGGGGGACAGAGGATACGAGCAGTACTTC TRBD1 TRBJ2-7 . TRBV5-1
CASRSDRPGNSPLHF TGTGCCAGCAGGTCGGACAGACCTGGAAATTCACCCCTCCACTTT . TRBJ1-6 few TRBV5-4
CASSEDQETQYF TGTGCCAGCAGCGAGGACCAAGAGACCCAGTACTTC . TRBJ2-5 few TRBV2
CASSLDFGGSGNTIYF TGTGCCAGCAGCTTGGACTTCGGGGGGTCTGGAAACACCATATATTTT . TRBJ1-3 . TRBV5-4
CASSPPANEKLFF TGCGCCAGCAGCCCCCCCGCTAATGAAAAACTGTTTTTT . TRBJ1-4 . TRBV5-1
CASPRGGQVAEKLFF TGTGCAAGTCCTAGGGGGGGACAGGTCGCCGAAAAACTGTTTTTT . TRBJ1-4 . TRBV12-2
CASHTRASTDTQYF TGTGCCAGTCATACTCGTGCTAGCACAGATACGCAGTATTTT . TRBJ2-3 . TRBV19
CASGLSPGQEAFF TGTGCTAGTGGTTTGTCCCCGGGACAGGAAGCTTTCTTT TRBD1 TRBJ1-1 . TRBV12-5
CASSDGTFNYGYTF TGTGCCAGCAGCGACGGGACTTTTAACTATGGCTACACCTTC . TRBJ1-2 . TRBV9
CASRQRAGVNNSPLHF TGCGCCAGCAGACAGCGGGCGGGCGTAAATAATTCACCCCTCCACTTT . TRBJ1-6 . TRBV5-1
CASSPSVSGGPGGEQFF TGTGCCAGCTCACCTTCGGTTAGCGGGGGCCCTGGTGGAGAGCAGTTCTTC TRBD2 TRBJ2-1 . TRBV18
CASSSTQGTYEQYF TGTGCCAGCAGCTCCACCCAGGGGACCTACGAGCAGTACTTC . TRBJ2-7 . TRBV7-8
CANGFSANNEQFF TGCGCCAACGGGTTTTCAGCCAACAATGAGCAGTTCTTC . TRBJ2-1 . TRBV23-1
CSVEYVRDGGPYEQYF TGCAGCGTTGAGTATGTCAGAGACGGGGGACCCTACGAGCAGTACTTC . TRBJ2-7 . TRBV29-1
CASSLGGVRGENGELFF TGTGCCAGCAGCTTGGGTGGCGTCAGGGGGGAGAACGGGGAGCTGTTTTTT . TRBJ2-2 . TRBV5-6
CASSSRQDASYTF TGTGCCAGCAGCTCCCGACAGGATGCGAGCTACACCTTC . TRBJ1-2 . TRBV7-9
CASSWDNPGNTEAFF TGTGCCAGCTCCTGGGACAACCCGGGGAACACTGAAGCTTTCTTT . TRBJ1-1 . TRBV2
CASSKQGANTGELFF TGTGCCAGCAGCAAACAGGGAGCGAACACCGGGGAGCTGTTTTTT . TRBJ2-2 . TRBV9
CASTGGGAFVGGYTF TGTGCCAGCACCGGAGGGGGGGCGTTCGTGGGTGGCTACACCTTC . TRBJ1-2 . TRBV28
CASSQDPRGGEEKLFF TGCGCCAGCAGCCAAGATCCTCGGGGGGGGGAAGAAAAACTGTTTTTT . TRBJ1-4 . TRBV4-1
CASSDTSTDTQYF TGTGCCAGCAGTGACACTAGCACAGATACGCAGTATTTT . TRBJ2-3 few TRBV6-5
CAWSQILTSGGEYEQYF TGTGCCTGGAGTCAGATCCTGACTAGCGGGGGGGAGTACGAGCAGTACTTC TRBD2 TRBJ2-7 . TRBV30
CASSFSGGGEKLFF TGTGCCAGCAGCTTTTCGGGGGGAGGTGAAAAACTGTTTTTT . TRBJ1-4 . TRBV28
CASSEGGLKAFF TGTGCCAGCAGTGAGGGGGGGCTCAAGGCTTTCTTT . TRBJ1-1 . TRBV2
CASSYSAGTDTQYF TGTGCCAGCAGTTACTCCGCGGGCACAGATACGCAGTATTTT . TRBJ2-3 . TRBV6-5
CASSVFGGQGYGYTF TGTGCCAGCAGCGTCTTTGGGGGACAGGGGTATGGCTACACCTTC TRBD1 TRBJ1-2 . TRBV9
CAISESTQGPPLHF TGTGCCATCAGTGAGTCCACACAGGGACCACCCCTCCACTTT . TRBJ1-6 . TRBV10-3
CASSLWGTGAMNTEAFF TGTGCCAGCAGCTTATGGGGGACAGGGGCCATGAACACTGAAGCTTTCTTT TRBD1 TRBJ1-1 . TRBV13
CAWSGEGESTEAFF TGTGCCTGGAGTGGGGAGGGGGAGAGCACTGAAGCTTTCTTT . TRBJ1-1 few TRBV30
CASSYTLTRTNSPLHF TGTGCCAGCAGTTACACCCTCACACGCACGAATTCACCCCTCCACTTT . TRBJ1-6 . TRBV6-5
CSARGLYEQYF TGCAGTGCTAGAGGTCTCTACGAGCAGTACTTC . TRBJ2-7 . TRBV20-1
CASSLGGASNQPQHF TGCGCCAGCAGCTTGGGTGGGGCTAGCAATCAGCCCCAGCATTTT . TRBJ1-5 . TRBV5-1
CASSAGQGKRQPQHF TGTGCCAGCAGTGCGGGACAGGGGAAACGTCAGCCCCAGCATTTT TRBD1 TRBJ1-5 . TRBV27
CASTPGEEIEKLFF TGTGCCAGCACTCCCGGGGAAGAGATTGAAAAACTGTTTTTT . TRBJ1-4 . TRBV28
CASSSLGQGAFNF TGTGCCAGCAGTTCCCTCGGACAGGGGGCCTTTAATTTT TRBD1 TRBJ1-3 . TRBV6-6
CASSLVPGYTEAFF TGTGCCAGCAGCTTAGTCCCCGGGTACACTGAAGCTTTCTTT . TRBJ1-1 . TRBV7-2
CASSQRHGVFTQAFF TGCGCCAGCAGCCAACGCCACGGAGTCTTTACCCAGGCTTTCTTT . TRBJ1-1 . TRBV4-1
CASSLAYQASYGYTF TGCGCCAGCAGCCTCGCCTATCAGGCGTCCTATGGCTACACCTTC . TRBJ1-2 . TRBV4-3
CASSPSRGRQETQYF TGTGCCAGCAGCCCGAGCAGGGGGCGGCAAGAGACCCAGTACTTC TRBD1 TRBJ2-5 once TRBV5-4
CATERGGVPSYGYTF TGTGCCACCGAACGCGGCGGAGTTCCCTCTTATGGCTACACCTTC . TRBJ1-2 . TRBV5-4
CASSVDGSLDGQETQYF TGTGCCAGCAGTGTGGATGGGAGCTTAGATGGGCAAGAGACCCAGTACTTC . TRBJ2-5 . TRBV2
CSVGVARGYGYTF TGCAGCGTTGGGGTAGCCCGGGGCTATGGCTACACCTTC . TRBJ1-2 . TRBV29-1
CASSLVGGQGFKELFF TGTGCCAGCAGCTTAGTAGGGGGCCAGGGGTTCAAGGAGCTGTTTTTT TRBD1 TRBJ2-2 . TRBV7-2
CASSESDRNIQYF TGTGCCAGCAGTGAAAGTGACAGAAACATTCAGTACTTC . TRBJ2-4 . TRBV6-1
CASSQAYGQGSDEQYF TGCGCCAGCAGCCAAGCTTACGGACAGGGGTCCGACGAGCAGTACTTC TRBD1 TRBJ2-7 few TRBV7-2